This T cell receptor (beta chain) comes out of a study of cytomegalovirus exposure and HLA in healthy donors. The PCR used 60 Vbeta and 13 Jbeta primers. TCRdb keeps only in-frame clones here, not all; method: immunoSEQ multiplex PCR. The top ten hold roughly 2% of the sample, which has more than 95,000 clones, around 80% seen once. Only a few counts were recorded for this clone. The CDR3 consists of 15 residues. Germline-derived CDR1 and CDR2 are LNHDA and SQIVND (reference sequence). V was shortened by 0 bases and J by 1 base, with 7 bases between the two germline ends. The chain joins TRBV19 to TRBJ1-5; no definite D call. This TCR was sampled from a man in his fifties or sixties in good health and CMV-seronegative. Source material: PBMCs. The CDR3 DNA is TGTGCCAGTAGTATAGACAGCGGAAGCAATCAGCCCCAGCATTTT. This sequence encodes CASSIDSGSNQPQHF.